The entry below gives a single T cell receptor (beta chain) sequence along with its context. Its antigen is unidentified. A read error may be the cause here, since a much bigger clone is one base away. The sample is drawn from a study of T-cell reconstitution after alpha-beta-depleted transplantation in children. Points from the study as a whole: Reportedly, roughly two months post-transplant, alpha-beta T cells arose from several hundred expanded graft clones.

Molecular barcoding with unique molecular identifiers was used for the TCRbeta library. TCRdb itself ran the PCR reads through MiXCR, one entry per CDR3 protein. The table has roughly 180,000 distinct CDR3 sequences, roughly 10% seen once; the top ten hold roughly an eighth. Germline V gene lookup returns CDR1 MGHRA and CDR2 YSYEKL. The length of the CDR3 is 12 residues. V was pared by 0 bases and J by 12 bases, with 5 bases of the junction left unmatched. This sequence originates from a boy younger than 10 with acute myeloid leukemia, due to receive a stem cell transplant. The V gene is TRBV4-1, the J gene TRBJ2-7, with 7 bases identical to TRBD1. This sample comprised PBMCs, obtained before TCRalphabeta/CD19-depleted stem cell transplant. The CDR3 nucleotides read TGCGCCAGCAGCCAAGAAACAGGGGAAGGGTACTTC. This translates into CASSQETGEGYF.